The clone carrying this T cell receptor (beta chain) showed up just a few times. Its antigen is undetermined. The source of the sample is a study of T cells after yellow fever vaccination. Findings of the study overall: Clones that expanded after primary vaccination mostly reappeared after the booster (just over 95% CD4, 70% to 90% CD8). The bulk population could contribute abundant contaminating clonotypes to FACS-sorted repertoires. The study found a weaker secondary response that peaked faster, day 5 versus 15.

A process of 5'RACE template switching, which added a universal primer site and UMIs, was used to make TCR cDNA. MiXCR, applied by TCRdb to the 5' RACE reads, yields one record per CDR3 protein. Here the sample spans some 200,000 distinct CDR3 sequences, 2.5% to 3.5% being singletons. This clonotype was sampled from a man aged 18 to 35 who received the YFV17D yellow fever vaccine. The material sequenced was CD4+ T cells sorted from PBMCs, taken 10 days after the yellow fever booster vaccination.

The CDR3 region has the DNA TGCAGTGCTAGAGATCGGGGACAGGGGCTCAATCAGCCCCAGCATTTT. This gives the protein CSARDRGQGLNQPQHF. The gene calls are TRBV20-1 and TRBJ1-5; 10 nucleotides match TRBD1. Germline-derived CDR1 and CDR2 are DFQATT and SNEGSKA (reference sequence). CDR3 length equals 16 residues. Trimming cost V 0 bases and J 3 bases; bases outside gene matches: 5.